The clone carrying this T cell receptor beta chain was seen ten or more times. The antigen is not known. These data originate in a study of neurological immune-mediated disorders. Overall study findings and caveats: The most TCR clonal expansion was seen in HTLV-1-associated myelopathy, whereas the least was seen in multiple sclerosis, below the level in healthy controls.

TCRdb independently ran MiXCR on the 5' RACE reads; one entry per CDR3 protein. The sample yields more than 50,000 distinct CDR3 sequences, approximately 3.7% seen once. Sequences were obtained from PBMCs. This TCR derives from a woman between 45 and 65 years old with multiple sclerosis.

In DNA, the CDR3 is TGTGCCAGCAGTGATCGGACTAGCGGGAAAGAGACCCAGTACTTC. Translated: CASSDRTSGKETQYF. The chain uses TRBV12-3 or TRBV12-4 and TRBJ2-5; 12 nucleotides agree with TRBD2. V dropped 5 bases and J dropped 3; count of bases not matched to a gene: 4. CDR3 length: 15 residues.